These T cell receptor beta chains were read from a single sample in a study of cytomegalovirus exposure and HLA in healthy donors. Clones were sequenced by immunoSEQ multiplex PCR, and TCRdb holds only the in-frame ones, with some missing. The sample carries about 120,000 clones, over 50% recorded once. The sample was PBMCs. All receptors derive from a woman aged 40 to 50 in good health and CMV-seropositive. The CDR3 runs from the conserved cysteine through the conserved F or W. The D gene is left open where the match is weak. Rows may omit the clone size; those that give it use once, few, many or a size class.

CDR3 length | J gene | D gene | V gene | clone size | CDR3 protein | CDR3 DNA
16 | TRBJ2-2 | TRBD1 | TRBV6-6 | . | CASSYGQGPSTGELFF | TGTGCCAGCAGTTACGGACAGGGCCCTAGCACCGGGGAGCTGTTTTTT
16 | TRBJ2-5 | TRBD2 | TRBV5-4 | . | CASSLLVSGGVETQYF | TGTGCCAGCAGCTTACTAGTCAGCGGGGGGGTGGAGACCCAGTACTTC
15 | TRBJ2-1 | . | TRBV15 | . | CATNIGALPYNEQFF | TGTGCCACCAACATAGGGGCCCTACCCTACAATGAGCAGTTCTTC
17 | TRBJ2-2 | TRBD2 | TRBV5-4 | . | CASSLAAGGGDTGELFF | TGTGCCAGCAGCTTGGCGGCGGGCGGGGGGGACACCGGGGAGCTGTTTTTT
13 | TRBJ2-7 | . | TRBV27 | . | CASSETGGGEQYF | TGTGCCAGCAGCGAAACAGGGGGAGGGGAGCAGTACTTC
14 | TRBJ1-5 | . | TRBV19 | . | CASSRTYSNQPQHF | TGTGCCAGTAGTCGGACATATAGCAATCAGCCCCAGCATTTT
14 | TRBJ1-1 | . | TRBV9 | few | CASSVSEGYTEAFF | TGTGCCAGCAGCGTATCTGAGGGTTACACTGAAGCTTTCTTT
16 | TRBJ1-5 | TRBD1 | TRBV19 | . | CASSGGDRVPNQPQHF | TGTGCCAGTAGTGGCGGGGACAGGGTCCCCAATCAGCCCCAGCATTTT
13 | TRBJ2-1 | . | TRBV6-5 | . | CASSHSLDNEQFF | TGTGCCAGCAGTCACTCTTTAGACAATGAGCAGTTCTTC
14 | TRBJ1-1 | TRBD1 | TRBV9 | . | CASSVATGATEAFF | TGTGCCAGCAGCGTAGCTACAGGGGCAACTGAAGCTTTCTTT
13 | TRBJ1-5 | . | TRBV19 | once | CASSIGQYQPQHF | TGTGCCAGTAGTATAGGACAGTATCAGCCCCAGCATTTT
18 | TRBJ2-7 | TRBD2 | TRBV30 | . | CAWALPGGRAGGVCEQYF | TGTGCCTGGGCCCTCCCGGGCGGGAGGGCCGGGGGGGTGTGCGAGCAGTACTTC
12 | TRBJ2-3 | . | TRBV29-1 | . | CSERTARGTQYF | TGCAGCGAACGGACAGCACGAGGTACGCAGTATTTT
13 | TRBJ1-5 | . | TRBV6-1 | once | CASSDLSNQPQHF | TGTGCCAGCAGTGACCTAAGCAATCAGCCCCAGCATTTT
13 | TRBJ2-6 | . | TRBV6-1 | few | CASTYSGANVLTF | TGTGCCAGCACCTACTCTGGGGCCAACGTCCTGACTTTC
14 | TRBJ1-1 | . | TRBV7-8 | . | CASSSTEKNTEAFF | TGTGCCAGCAGCTCAACAGAAAAGAACACTGAAGCTTTCTTT
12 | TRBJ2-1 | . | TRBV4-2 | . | CASSQDSGVGIF | TGTGCCAGCAGCCAAGATTCAGGGGTTGGTATCTTC
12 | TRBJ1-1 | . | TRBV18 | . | CASRWGHAEAFF | TGTGCCAGTCGATGGGGCCACGCTGAAGCTTTCTTT
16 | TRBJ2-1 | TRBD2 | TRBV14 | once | CASSLLAGGVYNEQFF | TGTGCCAGCAGCCTTCTAGCGGGAGGAGTCTACAATGAGCAGTTCTTC
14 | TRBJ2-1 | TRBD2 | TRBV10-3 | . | CAISEGLAQPGQFF | TGTGCCATCAGTGAGGGACTAGCCCAACCTGGGCAGTTCTTC
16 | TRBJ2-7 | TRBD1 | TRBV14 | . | CASSQDGQGNPYEQYF | TGTGCCAGCAGCCAAGATGGACAGGGGAATCCCTACGAGCAGTACTTC
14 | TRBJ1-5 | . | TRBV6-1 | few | CASSEWGDNEPQHF | TGTGCCAGCAGTGAATGGGGAGACAACGAACCCCAGCATTTT
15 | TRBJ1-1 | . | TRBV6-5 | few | CASSYGGYRETEAFF | TGTGCCAGCAGTTACGGAGGGTACCGAGAGACTGAAGCTTTCTTT
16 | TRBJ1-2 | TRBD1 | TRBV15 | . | CATSRWGPRGRDGYTF | TGTGCCACCAGCAGGTGGGGGCCCAGGGGGCGGGATGGCTACACCTTC
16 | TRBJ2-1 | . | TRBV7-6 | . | CASSLRQGGSYNEQFF | TGTGCCAGCAGCTTACGACAGGGAGGCTCCTACAATGAGCAGTTCTTC
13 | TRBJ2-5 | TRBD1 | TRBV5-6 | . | CASSRQGQETQYF | TGTGCCAGCAGTCGACAGGGGCAAGAGACCCAGTACTTC
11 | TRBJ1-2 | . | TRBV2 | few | CASSTDYGYTF | TGTGCCAGCAGTACAGACTATGGCTACACCTTC
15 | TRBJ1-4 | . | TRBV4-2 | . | CASSPKQGSNEKLFF | TGTGCCAGCAGCCCGAAACAGGGTTCTAATGAAAAACTGTTTTTT
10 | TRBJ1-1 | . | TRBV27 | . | CASSSGGAFF | TGTGCCAGCAGTTCGGGGGGGGCTTTCTTT
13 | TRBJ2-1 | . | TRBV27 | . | CASSFNFYNEQFF | TGTGCCAGCAGTTTTAACTTTTACAATGAGCAGTTCTTC
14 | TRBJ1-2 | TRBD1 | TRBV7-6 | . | CASSPGTGGLGYTF | TGTGCCAGCAGCCCCGGGACAGGGGGCTTAGGCTACACCTTC
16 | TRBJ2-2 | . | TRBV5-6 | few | CASSFRQGGGSGELFF | TGTGCCAGCAGCTTTCGACAGGGCGGGGGGTCCGGGGAGCTGTTTTTT
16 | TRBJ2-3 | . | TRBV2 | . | CASMETGNYGTDTQYF | TGTGCCAGCATGGAGACAGGAAACTACGGCACAGATACGCAGTATTTT
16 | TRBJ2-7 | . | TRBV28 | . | CASSSYLTGLSYEQYF | TGTGCCAGCAGTTCCTACCTTACAGGTCTCTCCTACGAGCAGTACTTC
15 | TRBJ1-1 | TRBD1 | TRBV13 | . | CASSLGGQGGTEAFF | TGTGCCAGCAGCTTAGGAGGACAGGGTGGGACTGAAGCTTTCTTT
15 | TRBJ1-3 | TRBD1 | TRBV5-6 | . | CASSSRTGSGNTIYF | TGTGCCAGCAGCTCGAGGACAGGCTCTGGAAACACCATATATTTT
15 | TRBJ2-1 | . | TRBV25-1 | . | CASSDAGPGRGEQFF | TGTGCCAGCAGTGACGCCGGGCCCGGCAGGGGTGAGCAGTTCTTC
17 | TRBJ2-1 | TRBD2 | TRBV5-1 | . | CASSFRPGTSGNNEQFF | TGCGCCAGCAGCTTCCGACCCGGGACTAGCGGAAACAATGAGCAGTTCTTC
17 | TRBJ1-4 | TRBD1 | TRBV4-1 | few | CASSHETGGTTNEKLFF | TGCGCCAGCAGCCACGAAACAGGGGGTACAACTAATGAAAAACTGTTTTTT
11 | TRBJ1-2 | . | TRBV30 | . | CAWSVLYGYTF | TGTGCCTGGAGTGTTCTTTATGGCTACACCTTC
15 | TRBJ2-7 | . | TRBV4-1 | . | CASSQDWGGLYEQYF | TGCGCCAGCAGCCAAGATTGGGGGGGGCTATACGAGCAGTACTTC
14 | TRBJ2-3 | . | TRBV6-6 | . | CASLLRLTADTQYF | TGTGCCAGCCTCCTGAGGTTGACGGCAGATACGCAGTATTTT
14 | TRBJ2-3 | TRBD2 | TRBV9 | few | CASSAAGITDTQYF | TGTGCCAGCAGCGCAGCGGGGATAACAGATACGCAGTATTTT
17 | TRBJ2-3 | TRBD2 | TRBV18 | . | CASSAFTSGSSTDTQYF | TGTGCCAGCTCAGCCTTTACTAGCGGGTCCAGCACAGATACGCAGTATTTT
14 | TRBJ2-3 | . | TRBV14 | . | CASSQVSSTDTQYF | TGTGCCAGCAGCCAAGTCTCCTCTACAGATACGCAGTATTTT
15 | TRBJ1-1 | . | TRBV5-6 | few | CASSWGTKRNTEAFF | TGTGCCAGCAGCTGGGGGACAAAGAGGAACACTGAAGCTTTCTTT
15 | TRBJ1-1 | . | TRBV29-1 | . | CSVGKDSVMNTEAFF | TGCAGCGTTGGTAAGGACAGCGTAATGAACACTGAAGCTTTCTTT
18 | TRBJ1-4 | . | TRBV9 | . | CASSVDGRHRRGGEKLFF | TGTGCCAGCAGCGTAGACGGGAGACATCGACGGGGTGGAGAAAAACTGTTTTTT
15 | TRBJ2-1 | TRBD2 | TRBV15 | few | CATSTDREAYNEQFF | TGTGCCACCAGCACAGACCGGGAGGCGTACAATGAGCAGTTCTTC
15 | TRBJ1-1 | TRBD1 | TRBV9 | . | CASSVEGQDSAEAFF | TGTGCCAGCAGCGTAGAGGGACAGGATTCAGCTGAAGCTTTCTTT
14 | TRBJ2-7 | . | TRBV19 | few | CASSETGSIYEQYF | TGTGCCAGTAGTGAAACAGGGTCTATCTACGAGCAGTACTTC
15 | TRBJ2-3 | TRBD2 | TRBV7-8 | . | CASSLFGGGTDTQYF | TGTGCCAGCAGCTTATTCGGGGGGGGCACAGATACGCAGTATTTT
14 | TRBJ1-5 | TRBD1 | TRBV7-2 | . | CASSLTGGNQPQHF | TGTGCCAGCAGCCTAACAGGGGGAAATCAGCCCCAGCATTTT
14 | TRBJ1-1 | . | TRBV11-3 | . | CASSLGGGHTEAFF | TGTGCCAGCAGCTTAGGGGGGGGCCACACTGAAGCTTTCTTT
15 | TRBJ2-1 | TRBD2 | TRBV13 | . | CASSRGRGVDNEQFF | TGTGCCAGCAGCCGTGGGCGGGGGGTGGACAATGAGCAGTTCTTC
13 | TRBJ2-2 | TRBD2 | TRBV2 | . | CASRDGGTGELFF | TGTGCCAGCAGAGACGGGGGGACCGGGGAGCTGTTTTTT
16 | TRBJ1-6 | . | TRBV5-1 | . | CASSLEWATVNSPLHF | TGCGCCAGCAGCTTGGAGTGGGCGACAGTTAATTCACCCCTCCACTTT
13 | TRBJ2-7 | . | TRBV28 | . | CASRGLGPYEQYF | TGTGCCAGCAGGGGACTGGGGCCCTACGAGCAGTACTTC
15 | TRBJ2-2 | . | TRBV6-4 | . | CASSARGASTGELFF | TGTGCCAGCAGCGCCCGGGGGGCGTCCACCGGGGAGCTGTTTTTT